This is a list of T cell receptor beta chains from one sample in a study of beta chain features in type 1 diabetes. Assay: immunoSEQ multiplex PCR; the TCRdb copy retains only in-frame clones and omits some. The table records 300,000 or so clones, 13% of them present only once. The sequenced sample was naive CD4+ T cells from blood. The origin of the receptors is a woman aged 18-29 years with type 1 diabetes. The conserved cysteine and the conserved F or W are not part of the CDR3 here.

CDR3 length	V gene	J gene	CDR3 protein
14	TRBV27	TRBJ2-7	ASSPRTGDWSYEQY
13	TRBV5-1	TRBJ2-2	ASSFLAGGPGELF
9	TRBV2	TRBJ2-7	ASTLYYEQY
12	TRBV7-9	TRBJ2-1	ASSLISSGNEQF
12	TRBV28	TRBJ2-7	ASSSPQGIDEQY
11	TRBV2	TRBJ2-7	ASWLTGIYEQY
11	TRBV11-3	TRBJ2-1	ASSLVRESEQF
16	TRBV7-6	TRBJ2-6	ASSLGHGPRSGANVLT
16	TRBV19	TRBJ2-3	ASSTPYYGGGSADTQY
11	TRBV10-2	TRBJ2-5	ASHVDGRETQY
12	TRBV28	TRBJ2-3	ASSMGQGTDTQY
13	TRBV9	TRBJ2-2	ASSFRTGGTGELF
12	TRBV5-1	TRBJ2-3	ASRLETGTDTQY
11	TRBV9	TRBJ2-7	ASSPTPTGEQY
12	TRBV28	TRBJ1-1	ASSLWRRRTEAF
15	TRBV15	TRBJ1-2	ATSKWRGLGVNYGYT
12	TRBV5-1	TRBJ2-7	ASSLDDTPREQY
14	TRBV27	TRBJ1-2	ASSFRQGWADYGYT
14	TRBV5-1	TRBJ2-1	ASSLEAGGIYNEQF
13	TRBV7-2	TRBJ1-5	ASSSGSAAGQPQH
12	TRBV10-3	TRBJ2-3	ATRTSGATDTQY